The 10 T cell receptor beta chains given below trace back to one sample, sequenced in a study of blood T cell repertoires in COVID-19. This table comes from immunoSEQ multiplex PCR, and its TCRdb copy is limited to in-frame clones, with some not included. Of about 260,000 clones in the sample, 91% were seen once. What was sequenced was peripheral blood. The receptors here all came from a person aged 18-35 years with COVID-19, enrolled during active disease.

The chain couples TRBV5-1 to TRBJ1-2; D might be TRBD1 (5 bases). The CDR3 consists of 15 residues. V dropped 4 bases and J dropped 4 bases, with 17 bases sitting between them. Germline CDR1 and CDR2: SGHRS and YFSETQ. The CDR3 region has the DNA TGCGCCAGCAGCCTAGGGACTGAGACACTCTATGGCTACACCTTC. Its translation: CASSLGTETLYGYTF.

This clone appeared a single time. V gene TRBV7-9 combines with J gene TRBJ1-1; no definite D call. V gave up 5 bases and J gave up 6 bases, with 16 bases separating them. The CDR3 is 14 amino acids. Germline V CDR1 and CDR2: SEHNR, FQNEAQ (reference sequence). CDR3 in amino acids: CASSHYREDAEAFF. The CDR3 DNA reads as TGTGCCAGCAGCCACTACCGGGAGGACGCTGAAGCTTTCTTT.

Written as DNA, the CDR3 is TGCGCCAGCAGCATACCGGGACAGTCCTACGAGCAGTACTTC. Protein sequence: CASSIPGQSYEQYF. J is TRBJ2-7 and V is TRBV5-1, with 7 bases matching TRBD1. The trim removed 4 bases at V and 1 base at J, leaving 5 bases unmatched. The CDR3 contains 14 residues. Germline V gives CDR1 SGHRS, CDR2 YFSETQ. Variable domain in full (rest from reference TRBV5-1 and TRBJ2-7): KAGVTQTPRYLIKTRGQQVTLSCSPISGHRSVSWYQQTPGQGLQFLFEYFSETQRNKGNFPGRFSGRQFSNSRSEMNVSTLELGDSALYLCASSIPGQSYEQYFGPGTRLTVT.

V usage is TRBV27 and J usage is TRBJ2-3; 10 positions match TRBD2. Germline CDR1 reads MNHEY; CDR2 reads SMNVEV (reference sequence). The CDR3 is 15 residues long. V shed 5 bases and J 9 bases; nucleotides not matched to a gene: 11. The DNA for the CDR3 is TGTGCCAGCAGTCCCGGTCTAGCGGGGGTTAGCACGCAGTATTTT. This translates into CASSPGLAGVSTQYF.

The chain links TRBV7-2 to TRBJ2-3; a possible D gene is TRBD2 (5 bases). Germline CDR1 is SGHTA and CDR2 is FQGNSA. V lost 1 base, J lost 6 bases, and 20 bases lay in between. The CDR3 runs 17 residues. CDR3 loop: CASSLDRPGTSMDTQYF. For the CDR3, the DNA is TGTGCCAGCAGCTTAGACCGTCCGGGAACGAGCATGGATACGCAGTATTTT.

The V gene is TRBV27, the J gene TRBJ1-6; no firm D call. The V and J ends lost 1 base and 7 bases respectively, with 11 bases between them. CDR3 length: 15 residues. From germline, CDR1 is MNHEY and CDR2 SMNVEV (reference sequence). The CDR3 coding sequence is TGTGCCAGCAGTTTATATTGGGAGGGAAATTCACCCCTCCACTTT. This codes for CASSLYWEGNSPLHF.

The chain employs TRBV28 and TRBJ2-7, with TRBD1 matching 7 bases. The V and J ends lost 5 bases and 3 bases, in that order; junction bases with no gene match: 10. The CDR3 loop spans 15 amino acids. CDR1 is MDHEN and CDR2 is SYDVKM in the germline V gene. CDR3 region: CASSNPRQGYYEQYF. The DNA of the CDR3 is TGTGCCAGCAGTAACCCCAGACAGGGCTACTACGAGCAGTACTTC.

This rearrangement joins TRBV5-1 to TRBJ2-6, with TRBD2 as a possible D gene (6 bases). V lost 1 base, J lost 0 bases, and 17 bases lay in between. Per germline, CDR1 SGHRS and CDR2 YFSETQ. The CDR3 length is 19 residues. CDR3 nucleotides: TGCGCCAGCAGCTTGTGGGGCGGGACGGAACCCTCTGGGGCCAACGTCCTGACTTTC. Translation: CASSLWGGTEPSGANVLTF. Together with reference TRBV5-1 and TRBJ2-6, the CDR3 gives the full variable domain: KAGVTQTPRYLIKTRGQQVTLSCSPISGHRSVSWYQQTPGQGLQFLFEYFSETQRNKGNFPGRFSGRQFSNSRSEMNVSTLELGDSALYLCASSLWGGTEPSGANVLTFGAGSRLTVL.

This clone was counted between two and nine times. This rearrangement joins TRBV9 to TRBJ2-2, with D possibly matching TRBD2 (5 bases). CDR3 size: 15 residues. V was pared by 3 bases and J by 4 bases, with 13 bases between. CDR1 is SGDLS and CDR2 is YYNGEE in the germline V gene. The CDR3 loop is CASSGSGGGTGELFF. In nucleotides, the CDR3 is TGTGCCAGCAGCGGAAGCGGTGGCGGCACCGGGGAGCTGTTTTTT.

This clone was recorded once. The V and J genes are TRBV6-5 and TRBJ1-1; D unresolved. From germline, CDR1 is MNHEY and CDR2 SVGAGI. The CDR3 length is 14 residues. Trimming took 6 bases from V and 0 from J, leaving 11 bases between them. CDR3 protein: CASRPDIMNTEAFF. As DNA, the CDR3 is TGTGCCAGCAGGCCTGACATAATGAACACTGAAGCTTTCTTT.